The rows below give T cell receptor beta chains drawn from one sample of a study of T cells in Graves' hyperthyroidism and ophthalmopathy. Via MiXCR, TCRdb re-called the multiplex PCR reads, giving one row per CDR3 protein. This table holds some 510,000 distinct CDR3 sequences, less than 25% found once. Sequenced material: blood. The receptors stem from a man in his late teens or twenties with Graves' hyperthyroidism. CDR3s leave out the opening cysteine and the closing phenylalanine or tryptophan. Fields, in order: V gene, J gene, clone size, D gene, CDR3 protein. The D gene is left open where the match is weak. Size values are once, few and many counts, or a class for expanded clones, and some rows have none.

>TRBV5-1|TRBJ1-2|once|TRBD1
ASSGWTGTPYGYT
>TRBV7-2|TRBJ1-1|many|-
ASTPRLGGAEAF
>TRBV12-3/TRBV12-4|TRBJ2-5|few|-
ASSVTWETQY
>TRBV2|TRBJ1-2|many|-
ASMFVRNYGYT
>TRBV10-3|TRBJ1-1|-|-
AISVPMRGRYGEAF
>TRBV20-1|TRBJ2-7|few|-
SARDRGAISYEQY
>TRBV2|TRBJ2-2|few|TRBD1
ASSAGQANTGELF
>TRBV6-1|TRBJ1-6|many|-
ASREGGQNSPLH
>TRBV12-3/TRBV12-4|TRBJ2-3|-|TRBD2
ASSPTSGDLHTQY
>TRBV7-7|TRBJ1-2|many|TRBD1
ASSSPRGLANYGYT
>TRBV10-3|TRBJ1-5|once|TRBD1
AISVGDSLLNQPQH
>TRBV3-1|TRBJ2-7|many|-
ASSHPVSYEQY
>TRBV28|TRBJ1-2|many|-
ASSFPGLDYGYT
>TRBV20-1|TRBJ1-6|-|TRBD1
SARGLQGSDSPLH
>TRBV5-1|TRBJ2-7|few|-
ASVRGGYEQY
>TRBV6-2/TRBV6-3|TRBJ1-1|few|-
ASSYSTFPGEAF
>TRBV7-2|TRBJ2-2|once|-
ASSLAGQPTNTGEPF
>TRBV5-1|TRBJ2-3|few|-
ASSSSRDTQY
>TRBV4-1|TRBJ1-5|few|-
ASSQDPSRGGLKGNQPQH
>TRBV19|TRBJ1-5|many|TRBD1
ASSKLTGGDFGNQPQH
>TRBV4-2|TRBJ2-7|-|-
ASSQAVLRDSSYEQY
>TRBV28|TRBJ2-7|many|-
ASRPPGEEQY
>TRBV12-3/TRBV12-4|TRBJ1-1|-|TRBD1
ASSYSRGTGRRNTEAF
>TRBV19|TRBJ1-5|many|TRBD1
ASSVNRGGFGQPQH
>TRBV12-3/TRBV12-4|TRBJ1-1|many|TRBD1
ASSTPRDRVPNTEAF
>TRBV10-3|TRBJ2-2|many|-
AIKGGTGELF
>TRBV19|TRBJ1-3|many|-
ASPKGSGNTIY
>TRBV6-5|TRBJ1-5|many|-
ASSYSGGRQPQH
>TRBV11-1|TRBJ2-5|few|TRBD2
ASSRKQTSAGWETQY
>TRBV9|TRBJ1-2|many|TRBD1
ASSGQGIYYGYT
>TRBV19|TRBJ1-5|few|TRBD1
ASAGGGNQPQH
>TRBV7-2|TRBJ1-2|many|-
ASSFLTFDYGYT
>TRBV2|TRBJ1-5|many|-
ASSGVYSNQPQH
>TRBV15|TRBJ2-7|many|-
ATSREVVFYEQY
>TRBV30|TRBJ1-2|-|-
AWSQGTGGKDGYT
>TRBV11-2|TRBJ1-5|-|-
ASSLDPLGPQH
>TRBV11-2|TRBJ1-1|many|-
ASSFYRVGAEAF
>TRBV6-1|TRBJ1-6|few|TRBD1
ASRPRQGLSSYNSPLH
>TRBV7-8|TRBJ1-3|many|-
ASSKAGNTIY
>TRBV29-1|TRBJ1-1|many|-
SGIEMNTEAF
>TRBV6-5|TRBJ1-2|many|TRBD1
ASSYSGRGLYGYT
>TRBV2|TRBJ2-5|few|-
ASSEVQIQETQY
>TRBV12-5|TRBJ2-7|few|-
ASGLGGRYEQY
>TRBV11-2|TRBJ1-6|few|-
ASSFWALSSYNSPLH
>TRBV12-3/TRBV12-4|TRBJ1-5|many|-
ASSLAASGVNQPQH
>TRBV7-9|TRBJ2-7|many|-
ASSEMGFSYEQY
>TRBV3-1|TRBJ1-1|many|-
ASSQATTNTEAF
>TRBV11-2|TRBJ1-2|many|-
ASSLDSSLMGYT
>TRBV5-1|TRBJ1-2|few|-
ASSLKPPYGYT
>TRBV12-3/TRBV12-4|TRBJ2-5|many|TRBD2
ASSTRTSGGTQETQY
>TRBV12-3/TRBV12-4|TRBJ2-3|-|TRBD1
ASSFQSTGADTQY
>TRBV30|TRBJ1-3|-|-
AWSTGSSGNTIY
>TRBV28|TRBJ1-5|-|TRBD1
ASRRTTGIYQPQH
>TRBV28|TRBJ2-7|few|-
ASSSPTGLTHYEQY
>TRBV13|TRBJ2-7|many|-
ASSSLFPFYEQY
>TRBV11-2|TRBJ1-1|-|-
ASSLDLPTEAF
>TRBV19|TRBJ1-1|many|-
ASSRGGVAEAF